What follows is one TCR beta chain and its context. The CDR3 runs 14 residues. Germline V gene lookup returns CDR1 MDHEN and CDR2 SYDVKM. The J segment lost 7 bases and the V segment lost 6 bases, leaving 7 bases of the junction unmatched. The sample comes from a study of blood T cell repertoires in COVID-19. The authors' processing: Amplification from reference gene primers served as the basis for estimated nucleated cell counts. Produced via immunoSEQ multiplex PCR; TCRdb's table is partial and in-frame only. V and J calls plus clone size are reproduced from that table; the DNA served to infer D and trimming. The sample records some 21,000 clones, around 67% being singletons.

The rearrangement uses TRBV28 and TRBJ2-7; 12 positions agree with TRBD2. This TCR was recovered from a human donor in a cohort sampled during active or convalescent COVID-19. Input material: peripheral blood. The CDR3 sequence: CASSMTSGSEEQYF. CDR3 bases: TGTGCCAGCAGCATGACTAGCGGGAGTGAAGAGCAGTACTTC.